Included here is one T cell receptor beta chain sequence, with context. This entry comes from a study of blood T cell repertoires in COVID-19. The CDR3 totals 13 residues. Germline V CDR1 and CDR2: SQVTM, ANQGSEA. The germline V and J ends were trimmed by 7 bases and 6 bases, with 16 bases remaining between them. Produced via immunoSEQ multiplex PCR; TCRdb's table is partial and in-frame only. The data contain more than 85,000 clones, roughly 80% of them singletons. The rearrangement joins TRBV29-1 to TRBJ2-1; D not resolved. The source is a woman between 65 and 79 years old with acute or convalescent COVID-19. Input material: peripheral blood. In DNA, the CDR3 is TGCAGCGGTGTGGGCGAACTGGGCAATGAGCAGTTCTTC. Residues: CSGVGELGNEQFF.